Listed here are 13 T cell receptor beta chains from one sample, sequenced in a study of beta chain features in type 1 diabetes. Reverse transcription of all isolated RNA meant that expressed TCRB transcripts were sequenced. Using immunoSEQ multiplex PCR, the repertoire was profiled, and TCRdb retains in-frame clones only, with some absent. The data hold under 950,000 clones, with 15% to 20% observed a single time. Source material: naive CD4+ T cells from blood. Every receptor here comes from a woman aged 18-29 years in good health.

This chain joins TRBV10-3 and TRBJ2-5, with 8 bases lining up with TRBD2. V lost 7 bases to trimming and J lost 2 bases; unmatched junction nucleotides: 9. The CDR3 sequence is 15 residues long. Germline CDR1 is ENHRY and CDR2 is SYGVKD. Here the CDR3 DNA reads TGTGCCATCATGCTGGGCAGCGGGAGACAAGAGACCCAGTACTTC. The encoded protein is CAIMLGSGRQETQYF.

This clone was detected only a few times. The CDR3 here is CASSSPAGLAHNEQFF. The DNA of the CDR3 is TGTGCCAGCAGCTCACCGGCGGGACTAGCCCACAATGAGCAGTTCTTC. V usage is TRBV5-6 and J usage is TRBJ2-1; 9 positions match TRBD2. This CDR3 spans 16 amino acids. Germline CDR1 is SGHDT and CDR2 is YYEEEE. The ends lost 3 bases at V and 5 bases at J; junction bases unmatched: 9.

This clone has a single count. V gene TRBV6-5 combines with J gene TRBJ2-7; TRBD1 aligns across 9 bases. The length of the CDR3 is 15 residues. Germline lookup yields CDR1 MNHEY and CDR2 SVGAGI. V shed 10 bases, J shed 2 bases, and the junction held 12 bases outside the gene matches. As DNA, the CDR3 is TGTGCCACCAAACAGGGGGCAGAGGGGACCTACGAGCAGTACTTC. Encoded protein: CATKQGAEGTYEQYF.

As concerns this clone: Other DNA sequences in this sample translate to the same CDR3. The chain employs TRBV18 and TRBJ2-7; TRBD1 or TRBD2 may be the D gene (5 bases each). V was trimmed by 3 bases and J by 4 bases, leaving 10 bases between them. Germline V gene sequence: CDR1 KGHSH, CDR2 LQKENI. The CDR3 sequence is 13 residues long. The CDR3 sequence: CASSPPGPYEQYF. CDR3 DNA sequence: TGTGCCAGCTCACCGCCGGGACCATACGAGCAGTACTTC.

This clone came up a few times. The V call is TRBV6-1, the J call TRBJ2-2, with D hard to call. Trimming pared 0 bases from V and 1 base from J, leaving 6 bases between. This CDR3 has 15 amino acids. Germline CDR1 and CDR2: MNHNS and SASEGT. CDR3 in amino acids: CASSEARMNTGELFF. CDR3 nucleotides: TGTGCCAGCAGTGAAGCCCGGATGAACACCGGGGAGCTGTTTTTT.

This chain uses TRBV11-2 with TRBJ1-2; D may be TRBD1 (6 bases). This CDR3 is 17 amino acids long. V shed 5 bases and J shed 1 base, with 20 bases lying between them. Germline V gives CDR1 SGHAT, CDR2 FQNNGV. CDR3 loop: CASSTLMSRGINYGYTF. CDR3 sequence (DNA): TGTGCCAGCAGCACCCTTATGAGCAGGGGAATTAACTATGGCTACACCTTC. The variable domain in full, with the rest retrieved from reference TRBV11-2 and TRBJ1-2, is EAGVAQSPRYKIIEKRQSVAFWCNPISGHATLYWYQQILGQGPKLLIQFQNNGVVDDSQLPKDRFSAERLKGVDSTLKIQPAKLEDSAVYLCASSTLMSRGINYGYTFGSGTRLTVV.

The chain has TRBV7-2 and TRBJ2-5, with a tentative D call TRBD1 (6 bases). The germline V gene has CDR1 SGHTA and CDR2 FQGNSA. The CDR3 consists of 13 residues. V dropped 0 bases and J dropped 7 bases, with 9 bases sitting between them. The CDR3 DNA follows: TGTGCCAGCAGCTTAGCGCAAGGGGGGACCCAGTACTTC. Translating it yields CASSLAQGGTQYF.

J is TRBJ1-3 and V is TRBV7-2; D may be TRBD1 (6 bases). The germline V gene encodes CDR1 SGHTA and CDR2 FQGNSA. CDR3 size: 16 residues. Trimming removed 5 bases from V and 1 base from J, with 15 bases in between. The chain's CDR3 is CASSPGVGESGNTIYF. As DNA, the CDR3 is TGTGCCAGCAGCCCAGGGGTTGGGGAATCTGGAAACACCATATATTTT.

The chain links TRBV28 to TRBJ1-5; D is possibly TRBD1 (5 bases). V lost 4 bases to trimming and J lost 1 base, with 14 bases between them. The V gene's germline CDR1 is MDHEN and CDR2 SYDVKM. The CDR3 covers 16 residues. CDR3 protein: CASSSPPGVSNQPQHF. For the CDR3, the DNA is TGTGCCAGCAGTTCACCCCCGGGGGTGAGCAATCAGCCCCAGCATTTT.

The rearrangement uses TRBV5-4 and TRBJ1-1, with 10 bases identical to TRBD1. Germline trimming cut 4 bases from V and 0 bases from J; bases unmatched to any gene: 9. The CDR3 runs 17 residues. CDR1 is SGHNT, CDR2 YYREEE, per germline (reference sequence). CDR3 sequence reads: CASSAPGQGRLNTEAFF. The CDR3, as DNA: TGTGCCAGCAGCGCACCGGGACAGGGGCGACTGAACACTGAAGCTTTCTTT.

The chain carries TRBV28 and TRBJ2-7; perhaps TRBD1 as D (6 bases). The CDR3 runs to 14 residues. V dropped 5 bases and J dropped 4 bases, with 15 bases sitting between them. Germline V gives CDR1 MDHEN, CDR2 SYDVKM. CDR3 amino acids: CASSPGTFVYEQYF. In DNA, the CDR3 is TGTGCCAGCAGTCCCGGGACATTCGTTTACGAGCAGTACTTC.

The V call is TRBV2, the J call TRBJ2-7; D is undetermined. CDR1 SNHLY and CDR2 FYNNEI come from the germline V gene. CDR3 length equals 11 residues. V dropped 5 bases and J dropped 5 bases, with 7 bases sitting between them. CDR3 region: CASSIIDEQYF. CDR3 DNA sequence: TGTGCCAGCAGTATAATAGACGAGCAGTACTTC.

The sample holds a few counts of this clone. The J gene is TRBJ2-1, the V gene TRBV28; no reliable D call. The CDR3 totals 11 residues. V lost 9 bases, J lost 3 bases, and 6 bases lay in between. Germline V gene data show CDR1 as MDHEN and CDR2 as SYDVKM. The CDR3 DNA reads TGTGCCAGTTATGGCTACAATGAGCAGTTCTTC. It yields the protein CASYGYNEQFF.